These 6 T cell receptor beta chains were sequenced from one sample in a study of cytomegalovirus exposure and HLA in healthy donors. Use of 60 Vbeta and 13 Jbeta primers characterized the PCR. The repertoire was sequenced with immunoSEQ multiplex PCR; TCRdb's copy has only in-frame clones and lacks some. The sample lists about 180,000 clones; 85% were seen once. Sequenced: PBMCs. The source is a boy aged 2-15 years in good health and CMV-seronegative.

V is TRBV27 and J is TRBJ2-3, with D hard to call. The germline V and J ends were trimmed by 2 bases and 6 bases, with 6 bases remaining between them. The CDR3 spans 12 residues. The germline V gene has CDR1 MNHEY and CDR2 SMNVEV (reference sequence). CDR3 nucleotide sequence: TGTGCCAGCAGTTTAATCGGGGATACGCAGTATTTT. It translates to CASSLIGDTQYF.

This chain links TRBV19 with TRBJ1-2; tentative D call: TRBD1 (5 bases). V lost 6 bases to trimming and J lost 4 bases, with 21 bases between them. The CDR3 is made up of 16 amino acids. Germline CDR1 LNHDA, CDR2 SQIVND (reference sequence). Written as DNA, the CDR3 is TGTGCCAGTAGCCCTGCCGGTTGGGGGGAAGGCTATGGCTACACCTTC. Amino acid sequence: CASSPAGWGEGYGYTF.

The chain combines TRBV6-6 with TRBJ2-7, with TRBD1 matching over 7 bases. The CDR3 contains 14 residues. The trim removed 6 bases at V and 6 bases at J, leaving 11 bases unmatched. CDR1 and CDR2 from the germline V gene are MNHNY and SVGAGI (reference sequence). The CDR3 DNA is TGTGCCAGCAGGTGCGAAGGGGGCGTTTTCGAGCAGTACTTC. Its translation is CASRCEGGVFEQYF.

This clone appeared a few times. The rearrangement joins TRBV23-1 to TRBJ2-3; a possible D gene is TRBD1 (6 bases). TRBV23-1 is identified as an open reading frame with a role that is uncertain. The CDR3 has 12 amino acids. Between the trimmed V and J ends, which lost 7 bases and 5 bases, there was a span of 10 bases. The CDR3 region is CASNTGIDTQYF. CDR3 coding DNA: TGCGCCAGCAACACAGGGATAGATACGCAGTATTTT.

This sequence joins TRBV5-1 and TRBJ2-4; 9 bases map to TRBD1. Germline V CDR1 and CDR2: SGHRS, YFSETQ. The V gene end was trimmed by 4 bases and the J gene end by 2 bases; junction bases not matched to a gene: 13. The CDR3 extends over 18 amino acids. The CDR3 nucleotides are TGCGCCAGCAGCACCTGGACAGGGGTGGAGGGGACCAAAAACATTCAGTACTTC. It translates to CASSTWTGVEGTKNIQYF.

The rearrangement joins TRBV30 to TRBJ2-7; 9 bases match TRBD1. Germline V gene lookup returns CDR1 GTSNPN and CDR2 SVGIG (reference sequence). The CDR3 sequence is 14 residues long. Trimming at V came to 1 base and at J to 6 bases, leaving 7 bases not matched to a gene. The CDR3 spells CAWSGTGEGREQYF. Here the CDR3 DNA reads TGTGCCTGGAGTGGGACAGGGGAAGGGCGCGAGCAGTACTTC.